A selection of T cell receptor beta chains follows, all from one sample in a study of T cell responses to AZD1222 COVID-19 vaccine. Sequencing used immunoSEQ multiplex PCR; TCRdb keeps in-frame clones, though not all of them. The table includes around 130,000 clones, 75% to 90% detected once. Sequences were derived from peripheral blood, sampled on day 0 of AZD1222 vaccination. These receptors came from an adult in good health. Both conserved end residues are part of each CDR3. D genes are given only for firm matches. Size is omitted from some rows. Given values are once, few, many or a class for expanded clones.

j_gene	v_gene	d_gene	abundance	CDR3aa	CDR3nt
TRBJ2-1	TRBV18	.	.	CASSPEDSGSYNEQFF	TGTGCCAGCTCACCCGAAGATTCGGGGTCCTACAATGAGCAGTTCTTC
TRBJ2-7	TRBV18	TRBD1	.	CASSPRTLRTGGSYEQYF	TGTGCCAGCTCACCCCGTACACTTAGGACAGGGGGTTCCTACGAGCAGTACTTC
TRBJ1-1	TRBV9	.	.	CASSYDGAVNTEAFF	TGTGCCAGCAGCTACGACGGGGCCGTGAACACTGAAGCTTTCTTT
TRBJ2-7	TRBV15	TRBD1	.	CATSNPPGLQGAFNYEQYF	TGTGCCACCAGCAATCCCCCAGGCCTACAGGGGGCTTTTAACTACGAGCAGTACTTC
TRBJ1-2	TRBV30	TRBD1	.	CAWSVHGTGSWGYTF	TGTGCCTGGAGTGTACACGGGACAGGCAGCTGGGGCTACACCTTC
TRBJ2-7	TRBV6-5	.	.	CASSLDRKTYEQYF	TGTGCCAGCAGCCTAGACAGGAAAACCTACGAGCAGTACTTC
TRBJ1-2	TRBV5-1	TRBD1	once	CASSSTGQPNYGYTF	TGCGCCAGCAGCTCCACGGGACAGCCCAACTATGGCTACACCTTC
TRBJ2-7	TRBV7-3	TRBD2	.	CASIHLAGYEQYF	TGTGCCAGCATCCACCTAGCGGGATACGAGCAGTACTTC
TRBJ1-2	TRBV7-9	.	once	CASNPTGLYGYTF	TGTGCCAGCAACCCTACAGGGCTCTATGGCTACACCTTC
TRBJ1-3	TRBV4-3	.	.	CASSLSGNTIYF	TGCGCCAGCAGCCTCTCTGGAAACACCATATATTTT
TRBJ1-1	TRBV3-1/TRBV3-2	.	.	CASSQDSRPSRAEAFF	TGTGCCAGCAGCCAAGATTCTAGACCCTCGAGGGCTGAAGCTTTCTTT
TRBJ1-2	TRBV27	.	.	CASRGREGYGYTF	TGTGCCAGCAGGGGGAGAGAAGGCTATGGCTACACCTTC
TRBJ1-5	TRBV6-5	.	.	CASSYSRVDQPQHF	TGTGCCAGCAGTTATAGCAGGGTAGATCAGCCCCAGCATTTT
TRBJ2-5	TRBV6-5	.	.	CASSPYRTAQETQYF	TGTGCCAGCAGTCCCTACCGGACAGCGCAAGAGACCCAGTACTTC
TRBJ1-5	TRBV18	TRBD1	.	CASSLVPGQGGYSNQPQHF	TGTGCCAGCTCACTGGTACCGGGACAGGGGGGTTATAGCAATCAGCCCCAGCATTTT
TRBJ2-7	TRBV27	.	.	CASSSPLHRVGEQYF	TGTGCCAGCAGTTCGCCGCTTCACAGGGTTGGGGAGCAGTACTTC
TRBJ2-2	TRBV5-1	.	.	CASSSTVNTGELFF	TGCGCCAGCAGCTCGACAGTGAACACCGGGGAGCTGTTTTTT